This TCR gamma chain was found in a study of Vδ1+ human thymocytes. The CDR3 sequence is 11 residues long. J was trimmed by 6 bases and V by 2 bases; bases with no gene match: 1. The germline V gene has CDR1 VTNTFY and CDR2 YDVSTARD (reference sequence). Relative to its sample, this clone is medium-sized. Its target is unknown. RNA was extracted from the cells and then reverse transcribed. CDR3 amplicons came from multiplex PCR with pooled V-gene forward and constant-region reverse primers. TCRdb redid clone calling on the multiplex PCR reads using CATT. The table records tens of thousands of gamma-chain clones, around 13% of them present only once. Findings of the study overall: In the thymus, TRG and TRD repertoires looked highly polyclonal with Gaussian CDR3 lengths.

The specimen sequenced was Vdelta1+ gamma-delta thymocytes from the thymus. The subset here: FACS-sorted CD3+ TCRalphabeta- TCRVdelta1+ TCRVdelta2- thymocytes. The V and J genes are TRGV3 and TRGJ1 or TRGJ2. This receptor was obtained from a child younger than two who had congenital heart surgery. This CDR3 is CATWDIYKKLF. The CDR3 bases are TGTGCCACCTGGGACATTTATAAGAAACTCTTT.